This TCR beta chain emerged from a study of T cell changes during pregnancy in multiple sclerosis. The table came from immunoSEQ multiplex PCR; TCRdb's copy has only in-frame clones and leaves some out. The table includes roughly 72,000 clones, 80% to 90% detected once. The junction had 3 bases not matched to a gene; V was cut back by 2 bases and J by 4 bases. The CDR3 consists of 15 residues. Per germline, CDR1 SGHTS and CDR2 YDEGEE. In its sample, this clone was seen once. The TCR comes from a female donor in good health, enrolled as a control in a pregnancy study. Source: peripheral blood, taken in the first trimester of pregnancy. The chain joins TRBV5-8 to TRBJ1-5, with 10 positions matching TRBD1. The CDR3: CASSLGQGVNQPQHF. The CDR3 nucleotides are TGTGCCAGCAGCTTAGGACAGGGGGTAAATCAGCCCCAGCATTTT. Combining the CDR3 with reference TRBV5-8 and TRBJ1-5 gives the whole variable domain EAGVTQSPTHLIKTRGQQATLRCSPISGHTSVYWYQQALGLGLQFLLWYDEGEERNRGNFPPRFSGRQFPNYSSELNVNALELEDSALYLCASSLGQGVNQPQHFGDGTRLSIL.